This entry is about one T cell receptor beta chain. The sample comes from a study of blood T cell repertoires in COVID-19. Trimming took 2 bases from V and 3 from J; bases not matched to a gene: 6. Germline loops: CDR1 KGHSH, CDR2 LQKENI. This CDR3 comprises 15 residues. The table came from immunoSEQ multiplex PCR; TCRdb's copy has only in-frame clones and leaves some out. The sample yields about 180,000 clones, 81% seen once. The clonotype was recovered from a woman aged 40 to 55 with acute COVID-19. Input material: PBMCs or T cells enriched from blood (not recorded which). The genes are TRBV18 and TRBJ1-1; TRBD1 agrees at 7 bases. The CDR3 is CASSPEQGLYTEAFF. The CDR3 region has the DNA TGTGCCAGCTCACCAGAACAGGGGTTGTACACTGAAGCTTTCTTT.